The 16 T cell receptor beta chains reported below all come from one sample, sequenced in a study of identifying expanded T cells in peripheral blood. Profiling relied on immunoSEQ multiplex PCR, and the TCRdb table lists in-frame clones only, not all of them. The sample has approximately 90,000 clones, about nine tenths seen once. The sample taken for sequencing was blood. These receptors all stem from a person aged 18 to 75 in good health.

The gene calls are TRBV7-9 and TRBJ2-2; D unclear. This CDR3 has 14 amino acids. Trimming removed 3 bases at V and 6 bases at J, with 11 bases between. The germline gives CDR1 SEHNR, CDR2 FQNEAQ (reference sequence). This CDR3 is CASSFPGRSGELFF. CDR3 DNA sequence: TGTGCCAGCAGCTTTCCCGGACGTTCCGGGGAGCTGTTTTTT.

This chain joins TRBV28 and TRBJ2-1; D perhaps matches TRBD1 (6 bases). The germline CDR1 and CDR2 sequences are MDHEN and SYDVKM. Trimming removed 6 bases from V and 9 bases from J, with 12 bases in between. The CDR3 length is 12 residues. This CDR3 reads CASSLEQGEQFF. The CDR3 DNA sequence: TGTGCCAGCAGCCTAGAACAGGGTGAGCAGTTCTTC. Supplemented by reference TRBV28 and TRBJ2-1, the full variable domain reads DVKVTQSSRYLVKRTGEKVFLECVQDMDHENMFWYRQDPGLGLRLIYFSYDVKMKEKGDIPEGYSVSREKKERFSLILESASTNQTSMYLCASSLEQGEQFFGPGTRLTVL.

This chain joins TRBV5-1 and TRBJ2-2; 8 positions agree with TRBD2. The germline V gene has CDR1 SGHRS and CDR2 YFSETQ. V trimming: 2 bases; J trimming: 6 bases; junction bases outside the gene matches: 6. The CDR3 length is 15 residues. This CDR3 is CASSFRRGEAGELFF. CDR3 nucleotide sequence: TGCGCCAGCAGCTTCCGGCGGGGGGAGGCCGGGGAGCTGTTTTTT.

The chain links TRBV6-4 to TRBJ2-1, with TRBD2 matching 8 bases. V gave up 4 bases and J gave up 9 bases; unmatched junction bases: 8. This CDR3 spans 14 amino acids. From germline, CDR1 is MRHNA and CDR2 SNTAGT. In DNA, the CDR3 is TGTGCCAGCAGTGCCCGGGGGGGCCTCGGTGAGCAGTTCTTC. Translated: CASSARGGLGEQFF.

In nucleotides, the CDR3 is TGCGCCAGCAGCTTCAGGACAGGGACCTACGAGCAGTACTTC. Translation gives CASSFRTGTYEQYF. The chain links TRBV5-1 to TRBJ2-7, with TRBD1 matching 8 bases. The CDR3 spans 14 residues. V lost 2 bases to trimming and J lost 2 bases; unmatched junction nucleotides: 3. Germline loops: CDR1 SGHRS, CDR2 YFSETQ.

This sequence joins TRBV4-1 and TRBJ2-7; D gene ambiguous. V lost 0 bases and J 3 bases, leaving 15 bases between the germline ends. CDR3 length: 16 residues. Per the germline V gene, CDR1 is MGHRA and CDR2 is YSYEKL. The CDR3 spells CASSQDRSLRGYEQYF. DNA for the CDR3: TGCGCCAGCAGCCAAGATAGGTCCTTACGAGGCTACGAGCAGTACTTC.

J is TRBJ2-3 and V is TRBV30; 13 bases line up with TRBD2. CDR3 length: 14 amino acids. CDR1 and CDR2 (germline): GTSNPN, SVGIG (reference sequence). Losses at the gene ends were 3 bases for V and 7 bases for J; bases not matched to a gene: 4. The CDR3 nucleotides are TGTGCCTGGAGGACTAGCGGGGGGTACAATACGCAGTATTTT. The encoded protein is CAWRTSGGYNTQYF.

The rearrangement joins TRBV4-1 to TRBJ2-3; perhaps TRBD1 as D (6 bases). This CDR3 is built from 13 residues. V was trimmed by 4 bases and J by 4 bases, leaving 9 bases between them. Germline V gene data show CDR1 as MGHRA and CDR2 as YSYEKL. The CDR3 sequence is CASSLRQADTQYF. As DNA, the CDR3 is TGCGCCAGCAGCCTTAGACAGGCAGATACGCAGTATTTT.

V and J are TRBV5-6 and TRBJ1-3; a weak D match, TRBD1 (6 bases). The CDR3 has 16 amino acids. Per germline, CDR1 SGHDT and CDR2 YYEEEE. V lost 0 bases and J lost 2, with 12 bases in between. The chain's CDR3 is CASSLEGVYTGNTIYF. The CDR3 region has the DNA TGTGCCAGCAGCTTGGAGGGGGTGTATACTGGAAACACCATATATTTT.

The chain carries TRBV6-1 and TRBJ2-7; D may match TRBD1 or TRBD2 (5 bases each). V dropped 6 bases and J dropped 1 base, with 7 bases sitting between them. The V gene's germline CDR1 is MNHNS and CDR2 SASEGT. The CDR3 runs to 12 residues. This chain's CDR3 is CASRGDSYEQYF. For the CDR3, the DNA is TGTGCCAGCAGGGGGGATTCCTACGAGCAGTACTTC.

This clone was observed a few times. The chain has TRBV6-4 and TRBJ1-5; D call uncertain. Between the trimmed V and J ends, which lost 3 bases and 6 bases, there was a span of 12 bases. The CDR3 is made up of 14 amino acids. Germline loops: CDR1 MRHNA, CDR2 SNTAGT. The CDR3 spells CASSESEGFQPQHF. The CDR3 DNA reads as TGTGCCAGCAGTGAATCTGAGGGTTTTCAGCCCCAGCATTTT.

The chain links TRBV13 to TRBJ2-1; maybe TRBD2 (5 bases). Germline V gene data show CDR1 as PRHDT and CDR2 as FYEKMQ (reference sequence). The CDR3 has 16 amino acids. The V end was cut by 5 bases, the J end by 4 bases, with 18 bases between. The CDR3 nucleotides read TGTGCCAGCAGCCCCCAAGGGCGGGCACAGTACAATGAGCAGTTCTTC. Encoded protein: CASSPQGRAQYNEQFF. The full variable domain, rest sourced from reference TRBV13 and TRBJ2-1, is AAGVIQSPRHLIKEKRETATLKCYPIPRHDTVYWYQQGPGQDPQFLISFYEKMQSDKGSIPDRFSAQQFSDYHSELNMSSLELGDSALYFCASSPQGRAQYNEQFFGPGTRLTVL.

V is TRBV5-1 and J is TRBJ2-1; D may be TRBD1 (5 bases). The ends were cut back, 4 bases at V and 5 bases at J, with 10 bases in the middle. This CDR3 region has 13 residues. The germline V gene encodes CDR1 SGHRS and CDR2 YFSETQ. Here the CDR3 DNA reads TGCGCCAGCAGCCCCGACAGCGACAATGAGCAGTTCTTC. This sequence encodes CASSPDSDNEQFF. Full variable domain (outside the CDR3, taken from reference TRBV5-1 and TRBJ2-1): KAGVTQTPRYLIKTRGQQVTLSCSPISGHRSVSWYQQTPGQGLQFLFEYFSETQRNKGNFPGRFSGRQFSNSRSEMNVSTLELGDSALYLCASSPDSDNEQFFGPGTRLTVL.

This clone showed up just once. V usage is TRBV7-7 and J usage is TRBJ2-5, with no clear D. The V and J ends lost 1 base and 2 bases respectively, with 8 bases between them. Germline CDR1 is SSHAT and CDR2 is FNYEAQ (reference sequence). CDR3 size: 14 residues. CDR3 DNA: TGTGCCAGCAGCTTAGTAGGTGGACAAGAGACCCAGTACTTC. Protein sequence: CASSLVGGQETQYF.

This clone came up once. The CDR3 DNA follows: TGTGCCAGCAGTTTAACCTTTCTACCGGGGCAGCGCACAGATACGCAGTATTTT. It yields the protein CASSLTFLPGQRTDTQYF. The V call is TRBV27, the J call TRBJ2-3; D tentatively fits TRBD1 or TRBD2 (5 bases each). This CDR3 has 18 amino acids. Germline V CDR1 and CDR2: MNHEY, SMNVEV (reference sequence). Trimming shortened V by 2 bases and J by 1 base, and 19 bases separated the two germline ends.

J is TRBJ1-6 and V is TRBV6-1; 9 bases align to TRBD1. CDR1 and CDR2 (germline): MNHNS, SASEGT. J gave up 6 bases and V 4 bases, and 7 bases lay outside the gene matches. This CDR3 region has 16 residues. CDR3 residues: CASSVTSGQGNSPLHF. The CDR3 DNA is TGTGCCAGCAGTGTAACTTCGGGACAGGGTAATTCACCCCTCCACTTT.